The 12 T cell receptor beta chains below come from one sample, sequenced in a study of blood T cell repertoires in COVID-19. The data were produced by immunoSEQ multiplex PCR, yet TCRdb's version contains in-frame clones alone and is incomplete. The sample gives over 55,000 clones, 70% to 75% of which show up once; under 40% is in the top ten. Input material: peripheral blood. The receptors derive from a woman aged 70 to 79 with acute or convalescent COVID-19.

This clone was counted once. The chain is built from TRBV9 and TRBJ2-7, with 9 bases lining up with TRBD2. Germline values: CDR1 SGDLS, CDR2 YYNGEE. The CDR3 contains 16 residues. The ends lost 4 bases at V and 0 bases at J; junction bases unmatched: 8. As DNA, the CDR3 is TGTGCCAGCAGCCGAAGGGCTAGCGGGACCTCCTACGAGCAGTACTTC. It yields the protein CASSRRASGTSYEQYF.

A word on this clone: One junction end disagrees with the germline gene, perhaps due to a read error. This chain connects TRBV2 to TRBJ1-6; a weak D match, TRBD1 (6 bases). The CDR3 is 15 amino acids. The germline V gene has CDR1 SNHLY and CDR2 FYNNEI. CDR3 in DNA: TGTGCCAGCAGCGAAGTACGGCAGGGGAAGCCACCCCTCCACTTT. Its protein is CASSEVRQGKPPLHF.

The chain has TRBV19 and TRBJ2-1; 7 positions match TRBD2. The CDR3 totals 15 residues. V was pared by 6 bases and J by 7 bases, with 12 bases of the junction left unmatched. In germline, CDR1 is LNHDA, CDR2 SQIVND (reference sequence). In DNA form, the CDR3 reads TGTGCCAGTAGGGCCGGTGGCGGGAGTTTAAATGAGCAGTTCTTC. This translates into CASRAGGGSLNEQFF.

V gene TRBV9 combines with J gene TRBJ2-1, with 12 bases that match TRBD2. The CDR3 is made up of 15 amino acids. CDR1 SGDLS and CDR2 YYNGEE come from the germline V gene. V shed 3 bases and J 4 bases; nucleotides not matched to a gene: 2. The CDR3 DNA is TGTGCCAGCAGCGCCGGACTAGCGGGATACAATGAGCAGTTCTTC. Residues: CASSAGLAGYNEQFF.

The rearrangement links TRBV12-3 or TRBV12-4 to TRBJ1-6; the D gene is possibly TRBD1 (5 bases). There are 13 residues in the CDR3. V shed 3 bases and J shed 8 bases, with 8 bases lying between them. As DNA, the CDR3 is TGTGCCAGCAGTTTGGGGGGGGATTCACCCCTCCACTTT. Its translation: CASSLGGDSPLHF.

The chain carries TRBV6-5 and TRBJ1-2; TRBD1 agrees at 9 bases. This CDR3 contains 14 residues. Per germline, CDR1 MNHEY and CDR2 SVGAGI. V shed 4 bases and J 8 bases; nucleotides not matched to a gene: 8. The CDR3 sequence is CASSLGQGLGGYTF. The CDR3 DNA sequence: TGTGCCAGCAGTTTGGGACAGGGATTAGGAGGCTACACCTTC.

The rearrangement links TRBV27 to TRBJ2-5; perhaps TRBD2 as D (6 bases). The germline V gene encodes CDR1 MNHEY and CDR2 SMNVEV (reference sequence). V was cut by 11 bases and J by 4 bases, with 14 bases left in between. CDR3 size: 12 residues. The CDR3 sequence is CAAGWRPETQYF. CDR3 in DNA: TGTGCCGCGGGGTGGCGGCCAGAGACCCAGTACTTC.

The V gene is TRBV27, the J gene TRBJ1-2; tentative D call: TRBD1 (5 bases). The CDR3 is 15 residues long. Germline V gives CDR1 MNHEY, CDR2 SMNVEV (reference sequence). V was pared by 5 bases and J by 4 bases, with 17 bases between. The CDR3 sequence is CASSPRFQGTYGYTF. The CDR3 nucleotides are TGTGCCAGCAGTCCCCGATTCCAGGGAACCTATGGCTACACCTTC.

The chain is built from TRBV6-5 and TRBJ1-1, with D perhaps matching TRBD1 (6 bases). Germline CDR1 reads MNHEY; CDR2 reads SVGAGI. The CDR3 contains 14 residues. V dropped 6 bases and J dropped 10 bases, with 21 bases sitting between them. DNA of the CDR3: TGTGCCAGCAGGCGGGCCTCACAGGGTATGGTAGCTTTCTTT. The encoded protein is CASRRASQGMVAFF.

The chain carries TRBV6-5 and TRBJ1-2; D remains unclear. The CDR3 length is 11 residues. Germline V gene sequence: CDR1 MNHEY, CDR2 SVGAGI. V was pared by 6 bases and J by 8 bases, with 10 bases between. This CDR3 reads CASRGDWGYTF. The DNA for the CDR3 is TGTGCCAGCAGGGGTGACTGGGGCTACACCTTC.

The chain employs TRBV7-2 and TRBJ1-1, with TRBD1 matching 9 bases. Germline V gives CDR1 SGHTA, CDR2 FQGNSA. The ends lost 3 bases at V and 7 bases at J; junction bases unmatched: 6. The CDR3 covers 14 residues. The CDR3 loop reads CASSFPDRGYEAFF. The DNA of the CDR3 is TGTGCCAGCAGCTTTCCGGACAGGGGCTATGAAGCTTTCTTT.

This chain uses TRBV7-2 with TRBJ1-5; possible D gene TRBD1, 5 bases. Between the trimmed V and J ends, which lost 1 base and 4 bases, there was a span of 14 bases. The CDR3 length is 16 residues. Germline loops: CDR1 SGHTA, CDR2 FQGNSA. The CDR3 sequence: CASSLVPGGRNQPQHF. The CDR3 DNA reads as TGTGCCAGCAGCTTAGTGCCCGGGGGAAGGAATCAGCCCCAGCATTTT.